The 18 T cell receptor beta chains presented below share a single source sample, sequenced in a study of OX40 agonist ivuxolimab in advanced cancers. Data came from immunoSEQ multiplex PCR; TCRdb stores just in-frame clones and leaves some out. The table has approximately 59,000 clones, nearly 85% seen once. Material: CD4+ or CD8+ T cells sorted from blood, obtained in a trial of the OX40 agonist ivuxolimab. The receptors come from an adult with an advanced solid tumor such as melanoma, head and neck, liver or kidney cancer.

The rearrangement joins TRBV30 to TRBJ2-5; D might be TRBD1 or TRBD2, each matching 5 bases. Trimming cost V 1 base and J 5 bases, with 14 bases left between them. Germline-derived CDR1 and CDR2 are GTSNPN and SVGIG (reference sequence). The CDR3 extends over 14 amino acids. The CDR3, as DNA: TGTGCCTGGAGTGACGGCCAAGGGGAGGAGACCCAGTACTTC. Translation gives CAWSDGQGEETQYF.

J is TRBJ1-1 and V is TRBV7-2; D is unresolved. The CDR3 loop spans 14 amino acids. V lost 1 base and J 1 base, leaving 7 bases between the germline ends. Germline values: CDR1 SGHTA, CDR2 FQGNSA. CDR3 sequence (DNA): TGTGCCAGCAGCTTAGGGCGAGCGAACACTGAAGCTTTCTTT. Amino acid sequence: CASSLGRANTEAFF.

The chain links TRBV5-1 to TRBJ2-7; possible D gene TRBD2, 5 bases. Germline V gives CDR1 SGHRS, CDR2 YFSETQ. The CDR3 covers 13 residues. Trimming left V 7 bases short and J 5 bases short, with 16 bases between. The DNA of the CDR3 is TGCGCCAGCGGCCTGGGGAGTCGTGACGAGCAGTACTTC. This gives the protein CASGLGSRDEQYF.

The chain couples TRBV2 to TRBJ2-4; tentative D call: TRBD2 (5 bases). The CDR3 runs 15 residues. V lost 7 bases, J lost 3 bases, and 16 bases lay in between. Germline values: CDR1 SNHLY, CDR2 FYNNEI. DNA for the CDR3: TGTGCCAGCACCAGGAGGAGCGCAGGCAAAAACATTCAGTACTTC. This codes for CASTRRSAGKNIQYF.

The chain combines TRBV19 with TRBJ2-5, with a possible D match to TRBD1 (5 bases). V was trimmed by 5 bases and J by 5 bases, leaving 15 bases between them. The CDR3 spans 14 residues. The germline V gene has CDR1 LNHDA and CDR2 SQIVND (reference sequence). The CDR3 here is CASSPRNPGETQYF. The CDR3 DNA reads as TGTGCCAGTAGTCCTCGCAATCCAGGGGAGACCCAGTACTTC.

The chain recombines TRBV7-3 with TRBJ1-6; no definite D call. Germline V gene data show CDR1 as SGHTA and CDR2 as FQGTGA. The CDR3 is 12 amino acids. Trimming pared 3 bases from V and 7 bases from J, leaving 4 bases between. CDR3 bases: TGTGCCAGCAGCTTCTACAATTCACCCCTCCACTTT. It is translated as CASSFYNSPLHF.

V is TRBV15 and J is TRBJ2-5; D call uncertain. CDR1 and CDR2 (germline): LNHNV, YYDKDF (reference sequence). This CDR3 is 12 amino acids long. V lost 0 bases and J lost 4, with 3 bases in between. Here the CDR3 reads CATSRDGETQYF. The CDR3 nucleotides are TGTGCCACCAGCAGAGATGGAGAGACCCAGTACTTC. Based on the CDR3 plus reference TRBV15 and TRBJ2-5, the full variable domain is DAMVIQNPRYQVTQFGKPVTLSCSQTLNHNVMYWYQQKSSQAPKLLFHYYDKDFNNEADTPDNFQSRRPNTSFCFLDIRSPGLGDTAMYLCATSRDGETQYFGPGTRLLVL.

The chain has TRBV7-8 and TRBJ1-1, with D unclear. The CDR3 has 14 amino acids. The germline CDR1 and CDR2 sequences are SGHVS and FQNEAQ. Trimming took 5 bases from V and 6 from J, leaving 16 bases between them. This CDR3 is CASSLSTVFSEAFF. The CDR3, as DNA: TGTGCCAGCAGCCTCAGTACAGTCTTCTCTGAAGCTTTCTTT.

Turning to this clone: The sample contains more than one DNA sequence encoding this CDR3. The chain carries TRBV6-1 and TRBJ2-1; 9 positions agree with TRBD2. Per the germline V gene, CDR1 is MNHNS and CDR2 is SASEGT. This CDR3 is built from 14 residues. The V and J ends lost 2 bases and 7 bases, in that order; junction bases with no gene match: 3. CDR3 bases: TGTGCCAGCAGTGAAAGGAGCGGGAGGAATGAGCAGTTCTTC. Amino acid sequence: CASSERSGRNEQFF.

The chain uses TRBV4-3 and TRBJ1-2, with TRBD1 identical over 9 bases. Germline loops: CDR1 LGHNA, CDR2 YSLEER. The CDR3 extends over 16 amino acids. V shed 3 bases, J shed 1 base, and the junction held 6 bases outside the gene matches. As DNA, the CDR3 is TGCGCCAGCAGCCATTGGGGGGACAGGGATAACTATGGCTACACCTTC. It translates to CASSHWGDRDNYGYTF.

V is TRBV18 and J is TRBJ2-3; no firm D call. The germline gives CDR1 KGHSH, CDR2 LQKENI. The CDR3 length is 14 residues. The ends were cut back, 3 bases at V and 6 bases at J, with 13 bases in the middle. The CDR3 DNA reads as TGTGCCAGCTCACCGCCAACGGCCGGGGATACGCAGTATTTT. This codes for CASSPPTAGDTQYF.

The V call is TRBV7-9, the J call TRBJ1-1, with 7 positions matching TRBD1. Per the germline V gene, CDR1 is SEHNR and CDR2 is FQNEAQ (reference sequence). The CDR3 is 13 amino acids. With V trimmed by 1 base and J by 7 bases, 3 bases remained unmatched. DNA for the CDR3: TGTGCCAGCAGCTTAGGGCAGGGGGATGAAGCTTTCTTT. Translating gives CASSLGQGDEAFF.

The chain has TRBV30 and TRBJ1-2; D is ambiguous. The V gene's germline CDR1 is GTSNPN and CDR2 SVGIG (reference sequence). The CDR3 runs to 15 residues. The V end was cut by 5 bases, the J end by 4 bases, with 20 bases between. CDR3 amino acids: CAWESPRAHGYGYTF. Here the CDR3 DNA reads TGTGCCTGGGAATCCCCCCGGGCGCACGGCTATGGCTACACCTTC.

CDR3: CASIPAGGLIYNEQFF. The CDR3 DNA follows: TGTGCCAGCATCCCGGCGGGGGGGCTAATATACAATGAGCAGTTCTTC. This rearrangement joins TRBV25-1 to TRBJ2-1, with 9 bases lining up with TRBD2. The CDR3 length is 16 residues. CDR1 and CDR2 (germline): MGHDK, SYGVNS. J was trimmed by 4 bases and V by 7 bases; bases with no gene match: 11.

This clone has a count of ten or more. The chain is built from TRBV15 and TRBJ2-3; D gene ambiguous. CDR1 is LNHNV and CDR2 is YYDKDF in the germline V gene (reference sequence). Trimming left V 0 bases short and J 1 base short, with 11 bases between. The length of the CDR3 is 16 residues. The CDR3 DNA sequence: TGTGCCACCAGCAGAGATGAAGGGTGGGGCACAGATACGCAGTATTTT. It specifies CATSRDEGWGTDTQYF.

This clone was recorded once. The chain's CDR3 is CASSYSTGGGYGYTF. CDR3 DNA sequence: TGTGCCAGCAGTTACTCAACCGGGGGCGGCTATGGCTACACCTTC. The chain is built from TRBV6-5 and TRBJ1-2; D possibly corresponds to TRBD1 (6 bases). Germline loops: CDR1 MNHEY, CDR2 SVGAGI. V lost 0 bases and J 4 bases, leaving 12 bases between the germline ends. The CDR3 extends over 15 amino acids.

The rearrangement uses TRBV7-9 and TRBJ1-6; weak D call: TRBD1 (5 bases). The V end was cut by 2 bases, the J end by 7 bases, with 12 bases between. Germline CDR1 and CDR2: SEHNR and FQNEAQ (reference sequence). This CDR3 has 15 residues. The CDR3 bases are TGTGCCAGCAGCTTACGTGGGGGAGGGAATTCACCCCTCCACTTT. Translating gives CASSLRGGGNSPLHF.

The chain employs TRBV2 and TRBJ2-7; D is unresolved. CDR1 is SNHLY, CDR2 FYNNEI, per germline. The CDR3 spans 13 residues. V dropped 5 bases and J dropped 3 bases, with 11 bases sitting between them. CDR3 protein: CASSLVRDYEQYF. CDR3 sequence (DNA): TGTGCCAGCAGTCTCGTCAGAGACTACGAGCAGTACTTC. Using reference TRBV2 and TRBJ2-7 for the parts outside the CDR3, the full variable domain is EPEVTQTPSHQVTQMGQEVILRCVPISNHLYFYWYRQILGQKVEFLVSFYNNEISEKSEIFDDQFSVERPDGSNFTLKIRSTKLEDSAMYFCASSLVRDYEQYFGPGTRLTVT.